This record looks at one T cell receptor beta chain sequence and its context. Its specificity is unknown. As to time point: baseline pretreatment blood. This sample's treatment: 15 Gy SBRT to primary tumor, nephrectomy 4 weeks later. The data were obtained in a study of radiation and T cells in renal cell carcinoma. Study-wide results and caveats: From baseline, blood top tumor clonotypes peaked at 2 weeks post-radiation. No pretreatment tumor biopsies were available for baseline clonotypes.

Only in-frame clones appear in the TCRdb table, and some are missing; sequencing was by immunoSEQ multiplex PCR. The sample carries under 55,000 clones, approximately 80% recorded once. This CDR3 has 15 residues. Germline V lookup: CDR1 SGHTA, CDR2 FQGNSA. The V and J ends lost 6 bases and 7 bases, in that order; junction bases with no gene match: 10. The source was blood, collected from a patient whose treatment included radiotherapy and nephrectomy. The clonotype comes from a woman between 70 and 85 years old with renal cell carcinoma. The chain joins TRBV7-2 to TRBJ2-2, with TRBD1 identical over 8 bases. The CDR3 reads CASSRQGPRDGELFF. In nucleotides, the CDR3 is TGTGCCAGCAGTCGACAGGGGCCGAGGGACGGGGAGCTGTTTTTT.